This T cell receptor (beta chain) stems from a study of blood T cell repertoires in COVID-19. About the study: Acute and convalescent COVID-19 samples came from the United States, Italy and Spain.

Enrolled during active infection, Seattle patients were then followed longitudinally. In the original processing: Estimated nucleated cell counts came from reference gene primer amplification. Assay used: immunoSEQ multiplex PCR; TCRdb lists only in-frame clones, some missing. V and J calls and clone size are given by that table; D and trimming were obtained from the DNA. The table shows around 250,000 clones, with about 90% occurring only once. V shed 0 bases and J shed 0 bases, with 9 bases lying between them. Germline CDR1 reads SGHNT; CDR2 reads YYREEE (reference sequence). The CDR3 sequence is 16 residues long.

This chain joins TRBV5-4 and TRBJ2-2; D is undetermined. The clonotype was recovered from a woman between 65 and 79 years old with COVID-19, enrolled during active disease. The specimen was peripheral blood. Written as DNA, the CDR3 is TGTGCCAGCAGCTTGGATCAGGATGCGAACACCGGGGAGCTGTTTTTT. Translation gives CASSLDQDANTGELFF.